Below are 23 T cell receptor beta chains sequenced from a single sample in a study of blood T cell repertoires in COVID-19. Assay: immunoSEQ multiplex PCR; the TCRdb copy retains only in-frame clones and omits some. The sample records fewer than 350,000 clones, about nine tenths being singletons. Sequenced sample: PBMCs or T cells enriched from blood (not recorded which). The receptors derive from a man aged 55 to 70 who had recovered from COVID-19.

This clone has more than one count but fewer than ten. The chain links TRBV2 to TRBJ1-1; D perhaps matches TRBD1 (6 bases). The CDR3 consists of 13 residues. Germline V gene lookup returns CDR1 SNHLY and CDR2 FYNNEI. Trimming cost V 5 bases and J 1 base, with 8 bases left between them. The CDR3 coding sequence is TGTGCCAGCAGTACGGACAGGAACACTGAAGCTTTCTTT. Amino acid sequence: CASSTDRNTEAFF.

This chain connects TRBV5-4 to TRBJ2-7, with a weak D call TRBD1 (6 bases). Looked up from germline, CDR1 is SGHNT and CDR2 is YYREEE (reference sequence). V lost 4 bases to trimming and J lost 3 bases, with 11 bases between them. This CDR3 is 13 amino acids long. The CDR3 DNA follows: TGTGCCAGCAGCATACAGGGTCTCTACGAGCAGTACTTC. Residues: CASSIQGLYEQYF.

This sequence joins TRBV19 and TRBJ1-2, with 10 bases fitting TRBD1. This CDR3 region has 15 residues. Germline-derived CDR1 and CDR2 are LNHDA and SQIVND (reference sequence). V was pared by 5 bases and J by 6 bases, with 9 bases of the junction left unmatched. The CDR3 loop reads CASSSQGQGKNGYTF. The CDR3 DNA reads as TGTGCCAGTAGTTCTCAGGGACAGGGGAAGAATGGCTACACCTTC.

The V gene is TRBV5-1, the J gene TRBJ2-2, with TRBD2 identical over 8 bases. The CDR3 has 16 amino acids. The V gene's germline CDR1 is SGHRS and CDR2 YFSETQ. J gave up 4 bases and V 0 bases, and 5 bases lay outside the gene matches. DNA for the CDR3: TGCGCCAGCAGCTTGGCTTCGGGAGGGCCCACCGGGGAGCTGTTTTTT. Translated, it gives CASSLASGGPTGELFF. Complete variable domain (other parts from reference TRBV5-1 and TRBJ2-2): KAGVTQTPRYLIKTRGQQVTLSCSPISGHRSVSWYQQTPGQGLQFLFEYFSETQRNKGNFPGRFSGRQFSNSRSEMNVSTLELGDSALYLCASSLASGGPTGELFFGEGSRLTVL.

This clone was seen only once. Other DNA variants within this sample encode the same CDR3. This sequence joins TRBV7-2 and TRBJ2-7, with TRBD2 matching 14 bases. The ends lost 1 base at V and 4 bases at J; junction bases unmatched: 0. Germline V gene sequence: CDR1 SGHTA, CDR2 FQGNSA. This CDR3 has 15 residues. CDR3 DNA sequence: TGTGCCAGCAGCTTAGGACTAGCGGGAGGGTACGAGCAGTACTTC. Translating it yields CASSLGLAGGYEQYF. The full variable domain, rest sourced from reference TRBV7-2 and TRBJ2-7, is GAGVSQSPSNKVTEKGKDVELRCDPISGHTALYWYRQSLGQGLEFLIYFQGNSAPDKSGLPSDRFSAERTGGSVSTLTIQRTQQEDSAVYLCASSLGLAGGYEQYFGPGTRLTVT.

The genes are TRBV7-9 and TRBJ2-5; 9 nucleotides align to TRBD2. Germline V CDR1 and CDR2: SEHNR, FQNEAQ (reference sequence). The CDR3 length is 18 residues. Trimming cost V 5 bases and J 2 bases; bases outside gene matches: 15. The CDR3 reads CASSLSYIAGVEQETQYF. The CDR3 DNA is TGTGCCAGCAGCCTATCATATATAGCGGGAGTAGAGCAAGAGACCCAGTACTTC.

V is TRBV28 and J is TRBJ2-7; possible D gene TRBD1, 5 bases. Trimming took 1 base from V and 3 from J, leaving 10 bases between them. This CDR3 region has 14 residues. The germline gives CDR1 MDHEN, CDR2 SYDVKM. In DNA form, the CDR3 reads TGTGCCAGCAGTTTATCAGGGCCCCGCTACGAGCAGTACTTC. It is translated as CASSLSGPRYEQYF.

The chain couples TRBV11-2 to TRBJ1-6; weak D call: TRBD1 (5 bases). The germline gives CDR1 SGHAT, CDR2 FQNNGV. This CDR3 has 15 residues. The V gene lost 2 bases and the J gene lost 5 bases, with 10 bases spanning the gap. The CDR3 nucleotides are TGTGCCAGCAGCTTATCACAGGCAGATAATTCACCCCTCCACTTT. This sequence encodes CASSLSQADNSPLHF.

The V and J genes are TRBV5-3 and TRBJ2-1, with 8 nucleotides matching TRBD2. TRBV5-3 belongs to the ORF category, with a function that is uncertain. The CDR3 runs to 15 residues. The trim removed 4 bases at V and 8 bases at J, leaving 11 bases unmatched. As DNA, the CDR3 is TGTGCCAGAAGCCCGTGCCAGCGGGAGAGGTATGAGCAGTTCTTC. Protein sequence: CARSPCQRERYEQFF.

The rearrangement joins TRBV4-1 to TRBJ1-6; maybe TRBD1 (5 bases). The V gene lost 7 bases and the J gene lost 5 bases, with 21 bases spanning the gap. This CDR3 has 17 residues. Germline assignment: CDR1 MGHRA and CDR2 YSYEKL. DNA for the CDR3: TGCGCCAGCAACCTTCGGGGGGTAGCCACCGATAATTCACCCCTCCACTTT. Translation: CASNLRGVATDNSPLHF.

The rearrangement links TRBV27 to TRBJ1-6; D gene uncertain. The V gene lost 3 bases and the J gene lost 5 bases, with 14 bases spanning the gap. From germline, CDR1 is MNHEY and CDR2 SMNVEV (reference sequence). CDR3 length equals 16 residues. The CDR3 loop reads CASSFRGQSNNSPLHF. In DNA form, the CDR3 reads TGTGCCAGCAGTTTTCGGGGTCAGAGTAATAATTCACCCCTCCACTTT.

A single count supports this clone. CDR3 region: CASSLVSGRNTGELFF. In nucleotides, the CDR3 is TGCGCCAGCAGCTTGGTTAGCGGGAGGAACACCGGGGAGCTGTTTTTT. The chain carries TRBV5-1 and TRBJ2-2, with 9 bases fitting TRBD2. This CDR3 has 16 amino acids. The J segment lost 1 base and the V segment lost 0 bases, leaving 1 base of the junction unmatched. Germline values: CDR1 SGHRS, CDR2 YFSETQ.

This clone was counted once. V usage is TRBV12-3 or TRBV12-4 and J usage is TRBJ2-2, with a weak D call TRBD1 (5 bases). This CDR3 is 13 amino acids long. The ends were cut back, 6 bases at V and 7 bases at J, with 12 bases in the middle. The CDR3 coding sequence is TGTGCCAGCAGGACCGGACAAAGCGGGGAGCTGTTTTTT. It translates to CASRTGQSGELFF.

CDR3 amino acids: CASTPMGRAGSTQYF. CDR3 bases: TGTGCCAGCACTCCCATGGGCAGGGCTGGAAGTACGCAGTATTTT. This rearrangement joins TRBV6-5 to TRBJ2-3, with TRBD1 as a possible D gene (5 bases). CDR1 MNHEY and CDR2 SVGAGI come from the germline V gene. V was pared by 7 bases and J by 8 bases, with 22 bases between. This CDR3 spans 15 amino acids.

The chain combines TRBV7-6 with TRBJ1-1; D gene uncertain. Germline lookup yields CDR1 SGHVS and CDR2 FNYEAQ. This CDR3 region has 15 residues. With 4 bases removed from V and 1 base from J, the gap between germline ends came to 13 bases. The CDR3 here is CASSSVRAGNTEAFF. CDR3 nucleotide sequence: TGTGCCAGCAGCTCGGTGCGGGCTGGGAACACTGAAGCTTTCTTT.

The chain links TRBV29-1 to TRBJ1-2, with TRBD1 matching over 7 bases. The CDR3 consists of 15 residues. Germline trimming cut 0 bases from V and 7 bases from J; bases unmatched to any gene: 11. Germline V gives CDR1 SQVTM, CDR2 ANQGSEA. The CDR3 DNA reads as TGCAGCGTTGAAGATCTGAACAGGGGTCGTCCTGGCTACACCTTC. Translated: CSVEDLNRGRPGYTF.

The sample holds one count of this clone. Other DNA variants within this sample encode the same CDR3. This chain joins TRBV24-1 and TRBJ2-2; TRBD1 aligns across 11 bases. Germline CDR1 is KGHDR and CDR2 is SFDVKD. Trimming took 3 bases from V and 5 from J; bases not matched to a gene: 4. The CDR3 has 16 residues. The CDR3 sequence: CATSDLGQGATGELFF. The CDR3 DNA reads as TGTGCCACCAGTGATCTCGGACAGGGGGCGACCGGGGAGCTGTTTTTT.

This clone was observed a single time. The genes are TRBV6-2 or TRBV6-3 and TRBJ1-2; 7 bases agree with TRBD1. Per the germline V gene, CDR1 is MNHEY and CDR2 is SVGEGT. J gave up 7 bases and V 0 bases, and 5 bases lay outside the gene matches. This CDR3 is 14 amino acids long. The CDR3 nucleotides are TGTGCCAGCAGTTACTCATCCACAGGGGTTGGCTACACCTTC. This sequence encodes CASSYSSTGVGYTF.

This sequence joins TRBV9 and TRBJ2-6, with D unresolved. Trimming shortened V by 4 bases and J by 0 bases, and 8 bases separated the two germline ends. The CDR3 is 15 amino acids. Germline CDR1 and CDR2: SGDLS and YYNGEE. CDR3 DNA: TGTGCCAGCAGCATACAAAGCTCTGGGGCCAACGTCCTGACTTTC. This gives the protein CASSIQSSGANVLTF. Together with reference TRBV9 and TRBJ2-6, the CDR3 gives the full variable domain: DSGVTQTPKHLITATGQRVTLRCSPRSGDLSVYWYQQSLDQGLQFLIQYYNGEERAKGNILERFSAQQFPDLHSELNLSSLELGDSALYFCASSIQSSGANVLTFGAGSRLTVL.

This clone is a singleton in its sample. V is TRBV5-1 and J is TRBJ2-1, with D tentatively TRBD2 (6 bases). CDR3 length: 11 amino acids. V gave up 3 bases and J gave up 15 bases, with 13 bases separating them. The germline V gene encodes CDR1 SGHRS and CDR2 YFSETQ. CDR3 nucleotides: TGCGCCAGCAGCTCTTCGGGAGTTCGGTTCTTC. Translated: CASSSSGVRFF.

V usage is TRBV2 and J usage is TRBJ1-5, with D hard to call. The germline V gene encodes CDR1 SNHLY and CDR2 FYNNEI. Trimming took off 5 bases at V and 1 base at J, with 9 bases between the two ends. This CDR3 is built from 14 residues. CDR3: CASSKERSNQPQHF. Here the CDR3 DNA reads TGTGCCAGCAGTAAAGAGCGGAGCAATCAGCCCCAGCATTTT.

The V gene is TRBV11-3, the J gene TRBJ2-3; 11 positions match TRBD1. The germline CDR1 and CDR2 sequences are SGHNT and YENEEA. Trimming cost V 5 bases and J 4 bases; bases outside gene matches: 8. The CDR3 spans 16 residues. CDR3: CASSIPGQGVADTQYF. Written as DNA, the CDR3 is TGTGCCAGCAGCATCCCGGGACAGGGGGTTGCAGATACGCAGTATTTT.

This chain links TRBV6-2 or TRBV6-3 with TRBJ2-7, with D perhaps matching TRBD2 (5 bases). The length of the CDR3 is 11 residues. Between the trimmed V and J ends, which lost 6 bases and 6 bases, there was a span of 9 bases. The germline gives CDR1 MNHEY, CDR2 SVGEGT. The CDR3 coding sequence is TGTGCCAGCAGCGCAGGAGGCGAGCAGTACTTC. It yields the protein CASSAGGEQYF.